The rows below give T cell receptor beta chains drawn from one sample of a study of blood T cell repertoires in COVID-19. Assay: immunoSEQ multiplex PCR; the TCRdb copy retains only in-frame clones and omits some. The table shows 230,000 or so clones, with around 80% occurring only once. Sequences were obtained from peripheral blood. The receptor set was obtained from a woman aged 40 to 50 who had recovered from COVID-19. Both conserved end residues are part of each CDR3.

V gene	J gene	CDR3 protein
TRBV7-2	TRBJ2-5	CASSTLVPQTQYF
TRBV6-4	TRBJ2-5	CASSAEGGETQYF
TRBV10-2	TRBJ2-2	CAARGGELFF
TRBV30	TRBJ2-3	CAWSETSGSDTQYF
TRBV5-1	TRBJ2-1	CASSFFSVTSHNEQFF
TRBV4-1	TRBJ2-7	CASSQDGRGYEQYF
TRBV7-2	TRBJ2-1	CASSLGSSSYNEQFF
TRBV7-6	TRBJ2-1	CASSLPAGGDEQFF
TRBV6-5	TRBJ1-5	CASSYSLSDQPQHF
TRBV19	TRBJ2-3	CASSKALAGSTDTQYF
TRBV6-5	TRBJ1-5	CASSPVGAGGQPQHF
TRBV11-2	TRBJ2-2	CASSRDSSGGELFF
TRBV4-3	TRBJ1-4	CASSPDQSRDEKLFF
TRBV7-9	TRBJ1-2	CASSLGLEGSYGYTF
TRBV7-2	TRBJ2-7	CASSSDRGVSYEQYF
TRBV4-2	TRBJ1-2	CASSQGLGVEGDNYGYTF
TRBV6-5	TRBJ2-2	CASRTESNTGELFF
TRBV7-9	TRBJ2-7	CASSLAGGSYEQYF
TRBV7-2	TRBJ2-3	CASSLEAGGTDTQYF
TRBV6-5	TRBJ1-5	CASREADSNQPQHF
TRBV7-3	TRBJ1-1	CASSPSGHSNTEAFF
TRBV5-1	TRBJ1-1	CASSLSPQGGAKTEAFF
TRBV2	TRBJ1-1	CATQGLPKGTEAFF
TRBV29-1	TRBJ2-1	CSVVRSYNEQFF
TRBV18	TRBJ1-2	CASSPQGARGYTF
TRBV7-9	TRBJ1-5	CASSRAGDQPQHF
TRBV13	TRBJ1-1	CASSSAQGNTEAFF
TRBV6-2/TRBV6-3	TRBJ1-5	CASSAPGQGPFQPQHF
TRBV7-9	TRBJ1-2	CASSQRQGPYPDGYTF
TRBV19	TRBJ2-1	CASSPGSEQFF
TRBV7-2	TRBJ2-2	CASRLGGYAGELFF
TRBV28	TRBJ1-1	CASRVGGDTIWDTEAFF
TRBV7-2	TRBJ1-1	CASSSRDRMLNTEAFF
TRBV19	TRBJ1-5	CASSSSLARSNQPQHF
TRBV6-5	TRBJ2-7	CASSRWTGEDEQYF
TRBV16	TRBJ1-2	CASATATGAMYGYTF
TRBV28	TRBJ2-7	CASVPTIDSYEQYF
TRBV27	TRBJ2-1	CASTTVSSYNEQFF
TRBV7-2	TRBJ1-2	CASSSDGTTSHGYTF
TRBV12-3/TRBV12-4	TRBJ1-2	CASSPGHYYGYTF
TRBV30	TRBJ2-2	CAWSVGQGYTGELFF
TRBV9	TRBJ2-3	CASGGHATDTQYF
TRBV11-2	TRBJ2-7	CASSPLRDRGYEQYF
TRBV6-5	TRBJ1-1	CASSLGGGNTEAFF
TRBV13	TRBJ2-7	CASSLVSGGLDEQYF
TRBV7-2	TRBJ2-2	CASSSGLAGQNTGELFF
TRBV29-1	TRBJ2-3	CSVGDYARATDTQYF
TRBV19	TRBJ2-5	CASSIARTGPHETQYF
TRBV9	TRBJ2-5	CASSARGGQETQYF
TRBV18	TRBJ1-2	CASSLQTGENYGYTF
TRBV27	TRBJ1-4	CASSYDRVGLGKLFF
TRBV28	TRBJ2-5	CASSAGYETQYF
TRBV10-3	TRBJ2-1	CAITPTRQGDEQFF
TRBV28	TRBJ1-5	CASSAGIKFIDGNQPQHF
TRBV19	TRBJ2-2	CASSIYGLAGTGELFF
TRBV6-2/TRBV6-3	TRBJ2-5	CASSLRRLETQYF
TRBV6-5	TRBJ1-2	CASSGQLAFLGYTF
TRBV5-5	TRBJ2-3	CASSLGQGAGIDTQYF